The 9 T cell receptor beta chains below all came from one sample that was sequenced in a study of spatial heterogeneity in lung cancer. One entry per CDR3 protein, called by TCRdb with MiXCR from the 5' RACE reads. Here the sample spans 8,300 or so distinct CDR3 sequences, approximately 8.2% being singletons. As for time point: sample taken at primary tumor resection. Antigens for these TCRs are unknown. Whole-study findings and limits: How many expanded intratumoral alpha and beta TCRs were present tracked the tumor mutation count, which was a count of nonsynonymous mutations.

The sample in question was lung tumor tissue, obtained at surgery. These receptors all come from a male donor with early-stage non-small cell lung cancer.

As to this clonotype: Being off target in a library aimed at alpha chains, this beta chain has a size of little meaning. This chain connects TRBV6-1 to TRBJ1-5; 9 bases fit TRBD1. This CDR3 comprises 17 residues. Germline CDR1 and CDR2: MNHNS and SASEGT. V lost 1 base, J lost 4 bases, and 8 bases stayed unmatched. The CDR3 DNA follows: TGTGCCAGCAGTGAAGTCTGGGACAGGGAATCGAATCAGCCCCAGCATTTT. Translating it yields CASSEVWDRESNQPQHF.

By sample fraction, this clonotype is medium-sized. The library was prepared for alpha chains; this beta chain is a stray read, so its frequency means little. This rearrangement joins TRBV29-1 to TRBJ2-7; D unresolved. In germline, CDR1 is SQVTM, CDR2 ANQGSEA. Trimming removed 5 bases from V and 1 base from J, with 6 bases in between. The CDR3 totals 11 residues. The CDR3 DNA reads TGCAGCGTTACCCTATCCTACGAGCAGTACTTC. This gives the protein CSVTLSYEQYF.

This clonotype ranks as medium-sized. The size of this beta chain means little, since it is a stray read in a library made for alpha chains. This sequence joins TRBV5-4 and TRBJ1-1; D remains unclear. Looked up from germline, CDR1 is SGHNT and CDR2 is YYREEE (reference sequence). CDR3 length equals 16 residues. V was cut by 5 bases and J by 8 bases, with 25 bases left in between. CDR3 in amino acids: CASSSGKIPSFSEAFF. Here the CDR3 DNA reads TGTGCCAGCAGTTCCGGGAAAATCCCATCATTTTCGGAAGCTTTCTTT.

This clonotype is medium-sized (0.01 to 0.1%) in the sample. With the library built for alpha chains, this beta chain is off target and its frequency is not meaningful. The chain's CDR3 is CSARDWERDAYNEQFF. Written as DNA, the CDR3 is TGCAGTGCTAGAGATTGGGAGCGGGACGCCTACAATGAGCAGTTCTTC. This chain uses TRBV20-1 with TRBJ2-1; TRBD2 aligns across 7 bases. V was clipped by 0 bases and J by 2 bases; unmatched bases: 7. This CDR3 spans 16 amino acids. Germline loops: CDR1 DFQATT, CDR2 SNEGSKA (reference sequence).

By frequency in the sample, this clonotype is medium-sized. Because this beta chain is a stray read in a library intended to capture alpha chains, its abundance should not be given much weight. The rearrangement uses TRBV11-2 and TRBJ2-3, with D possibly matching TRBD2 (6 bases). Germline CDR1 is SGHAT and CDR2 is FQNNGV. There are 15 residues in the CDR3. V was cut by 3 bases and J by 2 bases, with 12 bases left in between. DNA of the CDR3: TGTGCCAGCAGCTTCCGTAGCGGAAACACAGATACGCAGTATTTT. Its protein is CASSFRSGNTDTQYF.

By sample share, this clonotype is medium-sized. A library prepared for alpha chains yielded this beta chain as an off-target read; its size is of little meaning. The chain is built from TRBV20-1 and TRBJ1-5; no clear D gene. Trimming cost V 7 bases and J 3 bases, with 10 bases left between them. The CDR3 is 12 residues long. Germline values: CDR1 DFQATT, CDR2 SNEGSKA (reference sequence). The CDR3 nucleotides read TGCAGTGTCACCGGCCTCAATCAGCCCCAGCATTTT. This encodes CSVTGLNQPQHF.

This clonotype is judged medium-sized. With the library built for alpha chains, this beta chain is off target and its frequency is not meaningful. The V and J genes are TRBV20-1 and TRBJ2-4; 7 positions agree with TRBD1. Looked up from germline, CDR1 is DFQATT and CDR2 is SNEGSKA (reference sequence). With 6 bases clipped from V and 3 bases from J, the junction kept 5 bases outside the gene matches. There are 13 residues in the CDR3. CDR3 bases: TGCAGTGCCCCCGCAGGGGGCAAAAACATTCAGTACTTC. Its protein is CSAPAGGKNIQYF.

Comment on this clonotype: This beta chain is off target for a library built for alpha chains, so its abundance means little. The V and J genes are TRBV28 and TRBJ2-7, with 13 bases aligning to TRBD2. The CDR3 runs 15 residues. The V and J ends lost 6 bases and 2 bases, in that order; junction bases with no gene match: 4. Germline CDR1 reads MDHEN; CDR2 reads SYDVKM. The CDR3 region has the DNA TGTGCCAGCAGCGAACTAGCGGGAGGGCCCTACGAGCAGTACTTC. It codes for CASSELAGGPYEQYF.

This clonotype has at least ten counts. This beta chain is off target for a library built for alpha chains, so its abundance means little. The J gene is TRBJ2-5, the V gene TRBV6-1; D is possibly TRBD1 (5 bases). V lost 5 bases and J lost 2, with 9 bases in between. The V gene's germline CDR1 is MNHNS and CDR2 SASEGT. The CDR3 spans 13 residues. Here the CDR3 DNA reads TGTGCCAGCAGTAGAGACAGACAAGAGACCCAGTACTTC. Protein: CASSRDRQETQYF.